This T cell receptor (beta chain) was sequenced for a study of shared clonotypes between healthy human individuals. Points from the study as a whole: Sampling involved blood alone; tissue repertoires likely differ.

The method was immunoSEQ multiplex PCR; TCRdb's version includes in-frame clones alone and lacks a portion of them. The sample has about 2.4 million clones, roughly 92% seen once; the top ten hold under 0.15%. Of note for this clone: No antigen is known for it.

Germline V lookup: CDR1 MDHEN, CDR2 SYDVKM. Losses at the gene ends were 6 bases for V and 2 bases for J; bases not matched to a gene: 8. The CDR3 has 16 amino acids. The chain carries TRBV28 and TRBJ2-7; 12 bases are a match to TRBD1. The clonotype originates from a man between 18 and 29 years old in good health. Material: naive CD4+ T cells sorted from blood. Subset denoted: CD45RA+ positively selected. CDR3 nucleotides: TGTGCCAGCAGCTCGCTGGGGACAGGGGGCCCCTACGAGCAGTACTTC. Its protein product is CASSSLGTGGPYEQYF. Using reference TRBV28 and TRBJ2-7 for the parts outside the CDR3, the full variable domain is DVKVTQSSRYLVKRTGEKVFLECVQDMDHENMFWYRQDPGLGLRLIYFSYDVKMKEKGDIPEGYSVSREKKERFSLILESASTNQTSMYLCASSSLGTGGPYEQYFGPGTRLTVT.